This T cell receptor (beta chain) was observed in a study of shared clonotypes between healthy human individuals. Findings and limits, study-wide: Of the naive CD4 clonotypes, around 4.9% were shared across a handful of donors.

This CDR3 spans 15 amino acids. Trimming shortened V by 4 bases and J by 4 bases, and 14 bases separated the two germline ends. Looked up from germline, CDR1 is SGHRS and CDR2 is YFSETQ. Only in-frame clones appear in the TCRdb table, and some are missing; sequencing was by immunoSEQ multiplex PCR. The data show about 1.5 million clones, 95% to 99% seen once. Every one of the donors was a Caucasian adult that lived in Nashville, Tennessee. Of note for this clone: Its target is unknown.

This TCR derives from a man younger than 45 in good health. The J gene is TRBJ2-2, the V gene TRBV5-1; D unclear. Sequencing was carried out using naive CD4+ T cells sorted from blood. Subset defined: CD45RA+ positively selected. The CDR3 DNA reads as TGCGCCAGCAGCCGCGACCCTGTCGGCACCGGGGAGCTGTTTTTT. This sequence encodes CASSRDPVGTGELFF.